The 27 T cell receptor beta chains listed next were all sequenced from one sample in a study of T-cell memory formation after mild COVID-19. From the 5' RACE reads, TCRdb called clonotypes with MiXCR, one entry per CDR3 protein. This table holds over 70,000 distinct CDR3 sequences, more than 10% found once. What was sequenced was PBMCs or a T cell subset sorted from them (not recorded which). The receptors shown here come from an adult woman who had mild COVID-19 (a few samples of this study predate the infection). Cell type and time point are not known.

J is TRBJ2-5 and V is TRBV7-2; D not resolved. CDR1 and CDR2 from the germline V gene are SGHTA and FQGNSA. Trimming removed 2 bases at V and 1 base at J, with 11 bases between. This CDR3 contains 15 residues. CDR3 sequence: CASSLTTATQETQYF. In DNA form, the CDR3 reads TGTGCCAGCAGCTTAACGACCGCTACCCAAGAGACCCAGTACTTC.

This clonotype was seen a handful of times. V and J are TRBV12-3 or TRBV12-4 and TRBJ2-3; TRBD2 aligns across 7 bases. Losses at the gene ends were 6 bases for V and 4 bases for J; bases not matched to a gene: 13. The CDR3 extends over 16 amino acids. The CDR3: CASRPRLAGSADTQYF. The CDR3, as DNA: TGTGCCAGCAGGCCACGACTAGCTGGGTCGGCAGATACGCAGTATTTT.

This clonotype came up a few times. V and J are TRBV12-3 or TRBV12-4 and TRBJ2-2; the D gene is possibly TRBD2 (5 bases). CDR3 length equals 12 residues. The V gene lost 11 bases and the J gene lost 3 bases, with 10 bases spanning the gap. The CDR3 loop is CAGLHYTGELFF. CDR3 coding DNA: TGTGCCGGACTTCATTACACCGGGGAGCTGTTTTTT.

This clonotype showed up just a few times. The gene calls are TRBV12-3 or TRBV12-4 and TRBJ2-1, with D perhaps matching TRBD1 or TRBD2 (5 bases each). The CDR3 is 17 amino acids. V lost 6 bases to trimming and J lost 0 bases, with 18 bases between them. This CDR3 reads CASRTSGTPSSYNEQFF. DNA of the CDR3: TGTGCCAGCAGAACTTCCGGGACCCCCAGCTCCTACAATGAGCAGTTCTTC.

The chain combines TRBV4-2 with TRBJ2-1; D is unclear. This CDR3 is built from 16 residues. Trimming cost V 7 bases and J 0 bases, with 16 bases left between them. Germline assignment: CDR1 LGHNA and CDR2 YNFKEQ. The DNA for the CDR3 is TGTGCCAGCAAGGAGAGAGCAGCGAGCTCCTACAATGAGCAGTTCTTC. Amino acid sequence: CASKERAASSYNEQFF.

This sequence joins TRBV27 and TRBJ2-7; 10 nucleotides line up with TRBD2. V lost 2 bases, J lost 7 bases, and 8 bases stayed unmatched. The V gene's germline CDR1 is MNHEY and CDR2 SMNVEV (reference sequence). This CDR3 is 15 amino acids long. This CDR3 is CASSLTASGSLEQYF. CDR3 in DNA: TGTGCCAGCAGTTTAACGGCTAGCGGGAGCTTAGAGCAGTACTTC.

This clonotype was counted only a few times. The CDR3 DNA sequence: TGCAGCGTTGAAGATCCAGGCAGACTAGCGCCACCAGATACGCAGTATTTT. Residues: CSVEDPGRLAPPDTQYF. The rearrangement links TRBV29-1 to TRBJ2-3; 8 positions match TRBD2. V dropped 0 bases and J dropped 4; count of bases not matched to a gene: 12. The V gene's germline CDR1 is SQVTM and CDR2 ANQGSEA. The CDR3 spans 17 residues.

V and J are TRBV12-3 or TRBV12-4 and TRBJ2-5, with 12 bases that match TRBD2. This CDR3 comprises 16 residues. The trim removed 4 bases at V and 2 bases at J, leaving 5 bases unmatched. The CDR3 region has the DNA TGTGCCAGCAGTTACCCCGGACTAGCGGGGCAAGAGACCCAGTACTTC. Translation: CASSYPGLAGQETQYF.

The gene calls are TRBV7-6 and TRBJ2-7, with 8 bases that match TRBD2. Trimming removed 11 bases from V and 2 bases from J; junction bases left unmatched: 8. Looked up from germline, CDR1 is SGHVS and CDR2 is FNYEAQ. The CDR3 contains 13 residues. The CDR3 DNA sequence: TGTGCCTCGGGGGGGGCAGGGGCCTACGAGCAGTACTTC. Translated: CASGGAGAYEQYF.

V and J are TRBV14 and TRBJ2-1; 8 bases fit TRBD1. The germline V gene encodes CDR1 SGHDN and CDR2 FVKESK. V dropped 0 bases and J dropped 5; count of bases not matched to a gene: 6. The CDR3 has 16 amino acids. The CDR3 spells CASSQDLGTGDNEQFF. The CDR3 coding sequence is TGTGCCAGCAGCCAAGATTTAGGGACAGGAGACAATGAGCAGTTCTTC.

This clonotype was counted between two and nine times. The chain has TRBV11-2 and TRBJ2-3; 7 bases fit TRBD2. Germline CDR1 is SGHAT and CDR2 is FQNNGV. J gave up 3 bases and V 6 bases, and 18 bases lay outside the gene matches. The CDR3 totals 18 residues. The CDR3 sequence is CASRSAWGGPSGTDTQYF. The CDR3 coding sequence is TGTGCCAGCAGGTCCGCTTGGGGAGGGCCCTCAGGTACAGATACGCAGTATTTT.

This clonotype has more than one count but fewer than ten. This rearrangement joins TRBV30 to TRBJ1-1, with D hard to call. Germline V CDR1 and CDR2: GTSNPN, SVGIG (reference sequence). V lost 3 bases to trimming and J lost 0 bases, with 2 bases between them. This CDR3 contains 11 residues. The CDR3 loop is CAWRMNTEAFF. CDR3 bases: TGTGCCTGGAGGATGAACACTGAAGCTTTCTTT.

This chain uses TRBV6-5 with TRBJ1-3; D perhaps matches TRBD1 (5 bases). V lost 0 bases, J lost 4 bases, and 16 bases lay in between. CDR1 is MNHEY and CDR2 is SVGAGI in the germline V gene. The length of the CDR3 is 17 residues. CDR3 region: CASSYSYAGLPGNTIYF. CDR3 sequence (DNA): TGTGCCAGCAGTTACTCGTACGCAGGGTTACCCGGAAACACCATATATTTT.

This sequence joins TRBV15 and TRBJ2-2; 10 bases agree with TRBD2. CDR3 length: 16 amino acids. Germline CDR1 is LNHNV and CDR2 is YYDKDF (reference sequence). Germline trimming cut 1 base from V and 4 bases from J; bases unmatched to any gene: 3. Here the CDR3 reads CATSRGLAGATGELFF. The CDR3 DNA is TGTGCCACCAGCAGAGGCCTAGCGGGAGCCACCGGGGAGCTGTTTTTT. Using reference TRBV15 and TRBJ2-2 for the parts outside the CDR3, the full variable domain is DAMVIQNPRYQVTQFGKPVTLSCSQTLNHNVMYWYQQKSSQAPKLLFHYYDKDFNNEADTPDNFQSRRPNTSFCFLDIRSPGLGDTAMYLCATSRGLAGATGELFFGEGSRLTVL.

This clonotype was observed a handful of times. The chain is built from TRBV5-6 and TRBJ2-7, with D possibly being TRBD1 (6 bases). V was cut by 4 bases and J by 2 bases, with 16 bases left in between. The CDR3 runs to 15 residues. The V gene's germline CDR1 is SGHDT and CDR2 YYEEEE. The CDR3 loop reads CASSPGTLGPYEQYF. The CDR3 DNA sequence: TGTGCCAGCAGCCCCGGGACACTGGGACCCTACGAGCAGTACTTC.

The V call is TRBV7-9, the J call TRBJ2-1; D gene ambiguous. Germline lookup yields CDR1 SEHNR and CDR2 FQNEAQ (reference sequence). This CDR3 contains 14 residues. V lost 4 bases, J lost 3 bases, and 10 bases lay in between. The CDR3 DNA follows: TGTGCCAGCAGCTCGGAACCACACTACAATGAGCAGTTCTTC. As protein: CASSSEPHYNEQFF.

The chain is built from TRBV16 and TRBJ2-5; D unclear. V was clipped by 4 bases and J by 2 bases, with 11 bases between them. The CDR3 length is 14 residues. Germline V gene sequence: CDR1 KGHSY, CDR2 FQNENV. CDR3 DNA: TGTGCCAGCAGCCTTCTAGTCGAACAAGAGACCCAGTACTTC. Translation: CASSLLVEQETQYF. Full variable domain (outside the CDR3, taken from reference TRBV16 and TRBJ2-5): GEEVAQTPKHLVRGEGQKAKLYCAPIKGHSYVFWYQQVLKNEFKFLISFQNENVFDETGMPKERFSAKCLPNSPCSLEIQATKLEDSAVYFCASSLLVEQETQYFGPGTRLLVL.

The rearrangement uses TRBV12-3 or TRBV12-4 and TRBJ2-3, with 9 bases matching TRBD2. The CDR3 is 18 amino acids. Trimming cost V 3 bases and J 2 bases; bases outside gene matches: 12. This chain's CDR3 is CASSFMVGSGGHTDTQYF. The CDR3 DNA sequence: TGTGCCAGCAGTTTCATGGTGGGTAGCGGGGGCCACACAGATACGCAGTATTTT.

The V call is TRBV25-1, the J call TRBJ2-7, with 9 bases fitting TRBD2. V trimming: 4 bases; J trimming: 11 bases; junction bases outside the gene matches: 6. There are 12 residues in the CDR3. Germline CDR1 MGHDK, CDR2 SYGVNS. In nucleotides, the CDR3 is TGTGCCAGCAGTGGCGGGGGGGCGGCTAAGTACTTC. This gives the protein CASSGGGAAKYF.

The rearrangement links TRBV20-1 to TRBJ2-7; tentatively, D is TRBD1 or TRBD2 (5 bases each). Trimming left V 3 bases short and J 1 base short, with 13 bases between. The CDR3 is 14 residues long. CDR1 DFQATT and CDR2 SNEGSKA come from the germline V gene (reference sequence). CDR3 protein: CSARIPGASYEQYF. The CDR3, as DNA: TGCAGTGCTAGGATCCCCGGGGCTTCCTACGAGCAGTACTTC.

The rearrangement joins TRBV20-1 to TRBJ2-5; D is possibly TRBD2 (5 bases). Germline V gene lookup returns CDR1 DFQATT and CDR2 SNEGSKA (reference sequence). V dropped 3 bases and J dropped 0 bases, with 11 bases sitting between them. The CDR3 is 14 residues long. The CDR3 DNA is TGCAGTGCTAGTGAACTAGTGTACCAAGAGACCCAGTACTTC. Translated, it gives CSASELVYQETQYF.

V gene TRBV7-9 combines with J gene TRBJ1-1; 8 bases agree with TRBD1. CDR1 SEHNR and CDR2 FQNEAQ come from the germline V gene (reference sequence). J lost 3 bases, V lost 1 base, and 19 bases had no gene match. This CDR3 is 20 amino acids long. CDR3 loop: CASSLVLLIHQGARDTEAFF. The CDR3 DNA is TGTGCCAGCAGCTTAGTCCTCCTTATCCATCAGGGGGCGCGGGACACTGAAGCTTTCTTT.

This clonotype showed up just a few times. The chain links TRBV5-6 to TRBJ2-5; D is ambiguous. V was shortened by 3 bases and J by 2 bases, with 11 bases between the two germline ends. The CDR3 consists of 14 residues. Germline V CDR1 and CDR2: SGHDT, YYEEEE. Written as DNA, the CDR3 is TGTGCCAGCAGCTGGGGAAACACGCAAGAGACCCAGTACTTC. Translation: CASSWGNTQETQYF.

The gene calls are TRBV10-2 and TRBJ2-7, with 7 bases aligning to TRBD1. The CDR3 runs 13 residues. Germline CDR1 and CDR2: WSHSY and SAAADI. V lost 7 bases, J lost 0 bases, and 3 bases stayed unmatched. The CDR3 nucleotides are TGCGCCAGCATGACAGGGCACTCCTACGAGCAGTACTTC. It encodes CASMTGHSYEQYF.

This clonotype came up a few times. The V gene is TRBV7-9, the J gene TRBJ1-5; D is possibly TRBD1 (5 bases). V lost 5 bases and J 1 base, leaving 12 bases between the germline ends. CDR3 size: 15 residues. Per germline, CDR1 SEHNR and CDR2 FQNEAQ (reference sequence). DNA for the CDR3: TGTGCCAGCAGCACGGGGGATTTCAGCAATCAGCCCCAGCATTTT. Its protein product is CASSTGDFSNQPQHF.

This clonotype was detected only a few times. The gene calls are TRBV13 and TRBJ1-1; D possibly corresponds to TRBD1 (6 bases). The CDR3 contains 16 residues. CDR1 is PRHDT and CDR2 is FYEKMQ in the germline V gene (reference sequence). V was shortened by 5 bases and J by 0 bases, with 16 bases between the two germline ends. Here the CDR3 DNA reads TGTGCCAGCAGCGACCCGATAGGGGGTGTGAACACTGAAGCTTTCTTT. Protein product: CASSDPIGGVNTEAFF. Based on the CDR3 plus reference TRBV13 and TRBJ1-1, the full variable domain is AAGVIQSPRHLIKEKRETATLKCYPIPRHDTVYWYQQGPGQDPQFLISFYEKMQSDKGSIPDRFSAQQFSDYHSELNMSSLELGDSALYFCASSDPIGGVNTEAFFGQGTRLTVV.

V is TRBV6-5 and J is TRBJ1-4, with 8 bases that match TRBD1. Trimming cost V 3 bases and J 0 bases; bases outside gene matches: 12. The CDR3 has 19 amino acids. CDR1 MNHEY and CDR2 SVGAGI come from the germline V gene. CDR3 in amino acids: CASSYYTGTGGTTNEKLFF. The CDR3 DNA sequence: TGTGCCAGCAGTTATTACACCGGGACAGGTGGAACAACTAATGAAAAACTGTTTTTT.